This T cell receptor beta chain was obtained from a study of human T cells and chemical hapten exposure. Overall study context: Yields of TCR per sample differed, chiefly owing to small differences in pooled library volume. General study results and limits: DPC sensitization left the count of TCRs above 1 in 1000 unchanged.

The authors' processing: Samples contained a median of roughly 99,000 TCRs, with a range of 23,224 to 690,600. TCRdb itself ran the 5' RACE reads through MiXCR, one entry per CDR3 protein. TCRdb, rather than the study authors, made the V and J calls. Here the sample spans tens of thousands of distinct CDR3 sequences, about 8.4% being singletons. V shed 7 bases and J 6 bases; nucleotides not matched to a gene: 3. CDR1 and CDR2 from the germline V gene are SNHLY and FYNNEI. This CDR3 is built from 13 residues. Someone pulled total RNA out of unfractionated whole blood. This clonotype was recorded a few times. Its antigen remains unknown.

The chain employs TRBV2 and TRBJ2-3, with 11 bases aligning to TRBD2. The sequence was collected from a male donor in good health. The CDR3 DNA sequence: TGTGCCAGCACGGTAGCGGGAGGGGATACGCAGTATTTT. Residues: CASTVAGGDTQYF.